This T cell receptor beta chain was retrieved from a study of T cell repertoires in cytomegalovirus infection. Study-wide background: CMV infection and matching HLA type were both indicated by public TCR beta signatures. Study results and limitations: CMV-specific HLA-C-restricted TCR beta clonotypes dominated the ex vivo response.

TCRdb itself ran the reads through MiXCR, one entry per CDR3 protein. The sample consists of over 100,000 distinct CDR3 sequences, 10% of them appearing once. This clonotype occurred many times. Its cognate antigen is unknown. The CDR3 runs to 15 residues. In germline, CDR1 is MNHEY, CDR2 SVGEGT. The V end was cut by 2 bases, the J end by 6 bases, with 13 bases between. This receptor was obtained from a human donor in good health (CMV status not recorded). Some clones in this sample may be carry-over from other donors' samples. The rearrangement uses TRBV6-2 or TRBV6-3 and TRBJ2-2, with D perhaps TRBD2 (5 bases). Sequencing used PBMCs, sequenced either directly or after in vitro stimulation (not recorded which). In DNA form, the CDR3 reads TGTGCCAGCAGTTACCGAGGCGGCGGGTCCGGGGAGCTGTTTTTT. Encoded protein: CASSYRGGGSGELFF.